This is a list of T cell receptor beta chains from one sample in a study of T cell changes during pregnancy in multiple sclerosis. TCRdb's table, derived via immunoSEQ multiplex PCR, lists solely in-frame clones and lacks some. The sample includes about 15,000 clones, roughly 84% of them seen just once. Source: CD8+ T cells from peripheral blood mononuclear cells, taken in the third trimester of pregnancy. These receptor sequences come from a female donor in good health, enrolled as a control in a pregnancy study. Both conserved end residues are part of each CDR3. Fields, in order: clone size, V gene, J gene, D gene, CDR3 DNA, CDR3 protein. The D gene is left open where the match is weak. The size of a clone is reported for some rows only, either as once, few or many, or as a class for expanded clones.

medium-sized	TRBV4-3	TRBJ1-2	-	TGCGCCAGCAGCCAAAAGACAGGTTCGTCTTATGGCTACACCTTC	CASSQKTGSSYGYTF
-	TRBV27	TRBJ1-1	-	TGTGCCAGCAGTTTCGGGGGAATGAACACTGAAGCTTTCTTT	CASSFGGMNTEAFF
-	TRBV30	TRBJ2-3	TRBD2	TGTGCCTGGAGTGTCGGCGGGGGAAGCACAGATACGCAGTATTTT	CAWSVGGGSTDTQYF
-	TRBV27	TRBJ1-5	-	TGTGCCAGCGCCCTCCCAGGGGTCAATCAGCCCCAGCATTTT	CASALPGVNQPQHF
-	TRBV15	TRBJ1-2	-	TGTGCCACCAGCAGGGGAAAGACAGGTTGGGGAAACTATGGCTACACCTTC	CATSRGKTGWGNYGYTF
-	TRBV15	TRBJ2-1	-	TGTGCCACCAGGGAGGGAGGATCCTACAATGAGCAGTTCTTC	CATREGGSYNEQFF
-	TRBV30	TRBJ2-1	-	TGTGCCTGGAGGGGGGGTTCGGCTGATTCCAATGAGCAGTTCTTC	CAWRGGSADSNEQFF
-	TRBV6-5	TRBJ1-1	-	TGTGCCAGCAGTTACTCCACATTTCGTCTGAACACTGAAGCTTTCTTT	CASSYSTFRLNTEAFF
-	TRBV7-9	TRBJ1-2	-	TGTGCCAGCAGCTTGAAGCCTAGGTATGGCTACACCTTC	CASSLKPRYGYTF
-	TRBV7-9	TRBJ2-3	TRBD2	TGTGCCAGCAGCCTCACCACTTCTAGCGGGAGTACAGATACGCAGTATTTT	CASSLTTSSGSTDTQYF
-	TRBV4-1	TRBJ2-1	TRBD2	TGCGCCAGCAGCCAAGATGGGACTAGCGGCAATGAGCAGTTCTTC	CASSQDGTSGNEQFF
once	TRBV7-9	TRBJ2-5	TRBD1	TGTGCCAGCAGCCTAGGGGGACAGGGCCAAGAGACCCAGTACTTC	CASSLGGQGQETQYF
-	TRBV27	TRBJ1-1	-	TGTGCCAGCAGTTCTCATATACCCCTTGGAGGGATGAACACTGAAGCTTTCTTT	CASSSHIPLGGMNTEAFF
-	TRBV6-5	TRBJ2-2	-	TGTGCCAGCAGGAGGACTGGGCCGAACACCGGGGAGCTGTTTTTT	CASRRTGPNTGELFF
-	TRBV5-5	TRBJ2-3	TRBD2	TGTGCCAGCAGCTTGGCGCCAGCGGGAGGGCCAACAGATACGCAGTATTTT	CASSLAPAGGPTDTQYF
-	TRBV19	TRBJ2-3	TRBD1	TGTGCCAGCGGGACAGTCACAGATACGCAGTATTTT	CASGTVTDTQYF
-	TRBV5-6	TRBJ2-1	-	TGTGCCAGCAGCTTAAGACTTCGGGTCAGCTACAATGAGCAGTTCTTC	CASSLRLRVSYNEQFF
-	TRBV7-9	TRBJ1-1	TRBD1	TGTGCCAGCAGCTTAGTCAGGGGGGACACTGAAGCTTTCTTT	CASSLVRGDTEAFF
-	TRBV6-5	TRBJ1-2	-	TGTGCCAGCAGTTACTCGTTGTCCGGTTCGCATGGCTACACCTTC	CASSYSLSGSHGYTF
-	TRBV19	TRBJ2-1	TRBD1	TGTGCCAGTAGTCTCGGGACAGGGACCTACAATGAGCAGTTCTTC	CASSLGTGTYNEQFF
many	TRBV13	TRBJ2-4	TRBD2	TGTGCCAGCAGATCCTCCGCAGGGACTAGCGTAGCCAAAAACATTCAGTACTTC	CASRSSAGTSVAKNIQYF
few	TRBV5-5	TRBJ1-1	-	TGTGCCAGCAGCTCCAGGGAGAACACTGAAGCTTTCTTT	CASSSRENTEAFF